This T cell receptor beta chain was recovered during a study of blood T cell repertoires in COVID-19. Study details: PBMCs, B-cell-depleted T cells, or T cells provided the cDNA or gDNA that made up the material.

Trimming pared 3 bases from V and 0 bases from J, leaving 12 bases between. The CDR3 is 17 amino acids. Germline values: CDR1 KGHSH, CDR2 LQKENI. The cohort comprised adults aged about 18 to 90 years residing in 20 to 30 US areas. Cohorts were determined from participant-reported clinical history. Donors in Cohort 3 counted as recovered after two negative PCRs, clearance, or symptom resolution. The assay was immunoSEQ multiplex PCR, and TCRdb's table has in-frame clones only and misses some. The sample lists roughly 180,000 clones, 82% occurring once. Sequencing was done on a sample of PBMCs or T cells enriched from blood (not recorded which). The V call is TRBV18, the J call TRBJ2-6; D possibly corresponds to TRBD2 (5 bases). The origin of this receptor is a man in his forties who had recovered from COVID-19. CDR3 in amino acids: CASSPLASSSGANVLTF. CDR3 DNA: TGTGCCAGCTCACCCCTGGCTAGCAGCTCTGGGGCCAACGTCCTGACTTTC. Drawing the rest from reference TRBV18 and TRBJ2-6, the complete variable domain is NAGVMQNPRHLVRRRGQEARLRCSPMKGHSHVYWYRQLPEEGLKFMVYLQKENIIDESGMPKERFSAEFPKEGPSILRIQQVVRGDSAAYFCASSPLASSSGANVLTFGAGSRLTVL.